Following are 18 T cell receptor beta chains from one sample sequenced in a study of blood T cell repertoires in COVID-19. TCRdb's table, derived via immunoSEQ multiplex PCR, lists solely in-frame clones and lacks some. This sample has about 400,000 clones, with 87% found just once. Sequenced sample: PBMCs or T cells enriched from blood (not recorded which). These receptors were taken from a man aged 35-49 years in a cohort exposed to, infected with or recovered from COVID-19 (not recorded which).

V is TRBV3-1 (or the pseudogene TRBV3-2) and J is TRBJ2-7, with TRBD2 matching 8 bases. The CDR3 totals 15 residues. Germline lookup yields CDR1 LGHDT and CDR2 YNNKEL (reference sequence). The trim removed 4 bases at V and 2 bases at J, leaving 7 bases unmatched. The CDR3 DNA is TGTGCCAGCAGCCTACAAGCGGGAGAGGCCTACGAGCAGTACTTC. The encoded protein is CASSLQAGEAYEQYF.

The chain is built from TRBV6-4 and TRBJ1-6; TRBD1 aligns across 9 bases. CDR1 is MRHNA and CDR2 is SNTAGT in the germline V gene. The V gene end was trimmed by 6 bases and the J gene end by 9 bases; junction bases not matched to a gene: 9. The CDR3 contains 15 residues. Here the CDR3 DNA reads TGTGCCAGCAGCGCGACTGGGGACAGGGCTTCACCCCTCCACTTT. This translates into CASSATGDRASPLHF.

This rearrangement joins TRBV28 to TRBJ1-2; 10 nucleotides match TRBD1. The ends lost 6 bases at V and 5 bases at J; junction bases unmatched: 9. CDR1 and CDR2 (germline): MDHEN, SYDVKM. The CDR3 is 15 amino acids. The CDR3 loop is CASSSSGTGVYGYTF. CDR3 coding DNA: TGTGCCAGCAGCTCTTCCGGGACAGGGGTATATGGCTACACCTTC.

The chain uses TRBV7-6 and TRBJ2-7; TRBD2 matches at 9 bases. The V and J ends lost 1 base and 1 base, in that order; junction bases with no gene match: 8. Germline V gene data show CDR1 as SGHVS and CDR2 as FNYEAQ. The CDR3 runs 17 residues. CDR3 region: CASSLVEGLAYSYEQYF. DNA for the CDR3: TGTGCCAGCAGCTTAGTTGAGGGACTAGCCTATTCCTACGAGCAGTACTTC. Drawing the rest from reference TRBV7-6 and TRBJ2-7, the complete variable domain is GAGVSQSPRYKVTKRGQDVALRCDPISGHVSLYWYRQALGQGPEFLTYFNYEAQQDKSGLPNDRFSAERPEGSISTLTIQRTEQRDSAMYRCASSLVEGLAYSYEQYFGPGTRLTVT.

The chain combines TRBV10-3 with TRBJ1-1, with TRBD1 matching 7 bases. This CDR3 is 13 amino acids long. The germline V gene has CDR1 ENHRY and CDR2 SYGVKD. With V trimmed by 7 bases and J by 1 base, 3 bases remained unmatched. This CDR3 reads CAIMTGTNTEAFF. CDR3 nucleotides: TGTGCCATCATGACAGGGACGAACACTGAAGCTTTCTTT.

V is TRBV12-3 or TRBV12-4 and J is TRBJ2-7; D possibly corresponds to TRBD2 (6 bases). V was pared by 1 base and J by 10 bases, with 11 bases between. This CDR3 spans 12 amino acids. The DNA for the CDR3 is TGTGCCAGCAGTTTAGATTATGGGACTCAGTACTTC. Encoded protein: CASSLDYGTQYF.

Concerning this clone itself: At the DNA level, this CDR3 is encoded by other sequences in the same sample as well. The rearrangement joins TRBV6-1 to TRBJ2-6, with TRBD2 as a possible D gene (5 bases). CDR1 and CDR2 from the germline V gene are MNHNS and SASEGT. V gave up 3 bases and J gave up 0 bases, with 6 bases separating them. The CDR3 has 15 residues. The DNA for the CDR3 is TGTGCCAGCAGTGAGGGGAGCTCTGGGGCCAACGTCCTGACTTTC. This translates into CASSEGSSGANVLTF.

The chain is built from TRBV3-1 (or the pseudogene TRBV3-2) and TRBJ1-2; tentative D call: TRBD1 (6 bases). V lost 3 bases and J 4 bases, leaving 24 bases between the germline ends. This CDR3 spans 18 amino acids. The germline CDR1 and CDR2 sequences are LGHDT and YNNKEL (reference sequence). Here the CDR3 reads CASSQTIIHGGAGYGYTF. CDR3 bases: TGTGCCAGCAGCCAGACAATAATCCATGGGGGCGCGGGCTATGGCTACACCTTC.

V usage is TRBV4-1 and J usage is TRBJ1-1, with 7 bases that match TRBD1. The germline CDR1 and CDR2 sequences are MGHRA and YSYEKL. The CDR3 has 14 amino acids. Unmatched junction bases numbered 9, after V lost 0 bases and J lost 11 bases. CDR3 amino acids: CASSQELETGSAFF. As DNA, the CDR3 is TGCGCCAGCAGCCAAGAATTGGAGACAGGGTCCGCTTTCTTT.

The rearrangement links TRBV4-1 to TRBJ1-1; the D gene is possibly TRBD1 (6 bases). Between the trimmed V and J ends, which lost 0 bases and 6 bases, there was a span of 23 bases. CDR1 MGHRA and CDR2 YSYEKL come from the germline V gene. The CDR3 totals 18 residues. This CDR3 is CASSQEEWLSRGGSEAFF. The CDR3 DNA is TGCGCCAGCAGCCAAGAAGAATGGTTAAGTAGGGGGGGCTCTGAAGCTTTCTTT.

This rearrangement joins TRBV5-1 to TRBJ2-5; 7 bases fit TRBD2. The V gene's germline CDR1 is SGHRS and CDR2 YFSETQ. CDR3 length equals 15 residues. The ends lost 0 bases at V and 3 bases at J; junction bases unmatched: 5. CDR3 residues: CASSLAASGKETQYF. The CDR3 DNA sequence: TGCGCCAGCAGCTTGGCGGCTAGCGGAAAAGAGACCCAGTACTTC.

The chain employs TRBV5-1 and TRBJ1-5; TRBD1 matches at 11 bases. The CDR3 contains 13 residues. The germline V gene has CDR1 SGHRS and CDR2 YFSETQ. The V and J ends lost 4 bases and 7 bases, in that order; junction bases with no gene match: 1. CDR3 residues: CASSRTGGQPQHF. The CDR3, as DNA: TGCGCCAGCAGCCGGACAGGGGGCCAGCCCCAGCATTTT. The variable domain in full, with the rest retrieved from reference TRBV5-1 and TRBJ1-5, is KAGVTQTPRYLIKTRGQQVTLSCSPISGHRSVSWYQQTPGQGLQFLFEYFSETQRNKGNFPGRFSGRQFSNSRSEMNVSTLELGDSALYLCASSRTGGQPQHFGDGTRLSIL.

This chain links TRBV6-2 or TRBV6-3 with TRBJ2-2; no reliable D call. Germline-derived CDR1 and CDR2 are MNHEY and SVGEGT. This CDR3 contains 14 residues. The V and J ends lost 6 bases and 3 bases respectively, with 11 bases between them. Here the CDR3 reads CASSNSLDTGELFF. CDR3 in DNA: TGTGCCAGCAGCAACTCTTTGGACACCGGGGAGCTGTTTTTT.

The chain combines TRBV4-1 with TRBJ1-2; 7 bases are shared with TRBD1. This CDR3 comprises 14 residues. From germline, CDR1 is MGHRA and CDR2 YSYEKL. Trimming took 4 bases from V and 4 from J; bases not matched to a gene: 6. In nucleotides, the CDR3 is TGCGCCAGCAGCCGCACCGGGACAGCCTATGGCTACACCTTC. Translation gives CASSRTGTAYGYTF.

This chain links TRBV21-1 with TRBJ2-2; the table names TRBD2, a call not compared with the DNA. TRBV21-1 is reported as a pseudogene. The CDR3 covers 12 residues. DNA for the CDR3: TGTGCCAGCCTAGAGCCCAAGGGGGAGCTGTTTTTT. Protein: CASLEPKGELFF.

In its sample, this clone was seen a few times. CDR3 loop: CASSQGAGAFF. Written as DNA, the CDR3 is TGTGCCAGCAGCCAAGGGGCTGGGGCTTTCTTT. The chain has TRBV14 and TRBJ1-1; D not resolved. CDR1 is SGHDN and CDR2 is FVKESK in the germline V gene. This CDR3 has 11 amino acids. V was clipped by 1 base and J by 11 bases, with 8 bases between them.

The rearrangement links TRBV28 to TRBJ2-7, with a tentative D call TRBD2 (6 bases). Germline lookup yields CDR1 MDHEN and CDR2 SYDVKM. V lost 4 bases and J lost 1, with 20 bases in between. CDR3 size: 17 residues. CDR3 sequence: CASSSPAGSGPSYEQYF. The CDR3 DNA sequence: TGTGCCAGCAGTTCCCCTGCTGGTAGCGGACCATCCTACGAGCAGTACTTC.

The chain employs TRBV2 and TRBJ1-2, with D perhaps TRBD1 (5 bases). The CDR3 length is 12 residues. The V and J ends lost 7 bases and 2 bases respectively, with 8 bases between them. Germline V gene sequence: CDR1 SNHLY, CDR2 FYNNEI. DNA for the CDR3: TGTGCCAGCACCCAGGGAAACTATGGCTACACCTTC. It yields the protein CASTQGNYGYTF. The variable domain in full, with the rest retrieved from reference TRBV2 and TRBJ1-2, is EPEVTQTPSHQVTQMGQEVILRCVPISNHLYFYWYRQILGQKVEFLVSFYNNEISEKSEIFDDQFSVERPDGSNFTLKIRSTKLEDSAMYFCASTQGNYGYTFGSGTRLTVV.